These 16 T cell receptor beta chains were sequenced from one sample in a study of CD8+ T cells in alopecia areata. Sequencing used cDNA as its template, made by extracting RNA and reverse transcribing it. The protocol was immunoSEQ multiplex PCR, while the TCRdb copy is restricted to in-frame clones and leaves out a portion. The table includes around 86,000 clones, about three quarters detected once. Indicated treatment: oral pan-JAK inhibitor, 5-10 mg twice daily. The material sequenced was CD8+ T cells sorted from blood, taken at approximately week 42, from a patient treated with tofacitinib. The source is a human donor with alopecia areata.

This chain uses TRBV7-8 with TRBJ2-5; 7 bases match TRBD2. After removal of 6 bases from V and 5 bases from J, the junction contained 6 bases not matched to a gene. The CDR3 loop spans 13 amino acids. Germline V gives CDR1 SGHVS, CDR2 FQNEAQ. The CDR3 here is CASRLGGVETQYF. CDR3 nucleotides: TGTGCCAGCAGGTTGGGGGGGGTTGAGACCCAGTACTTC.

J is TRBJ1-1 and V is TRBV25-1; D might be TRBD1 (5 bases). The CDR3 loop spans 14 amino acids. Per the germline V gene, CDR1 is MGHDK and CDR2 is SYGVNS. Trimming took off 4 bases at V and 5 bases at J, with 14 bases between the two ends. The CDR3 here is CASSGDWGNTEAFF. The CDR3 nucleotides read TGTGCCAGCAGTGGCGATTGGGGGAATACTGAAGCTTTCTTT.

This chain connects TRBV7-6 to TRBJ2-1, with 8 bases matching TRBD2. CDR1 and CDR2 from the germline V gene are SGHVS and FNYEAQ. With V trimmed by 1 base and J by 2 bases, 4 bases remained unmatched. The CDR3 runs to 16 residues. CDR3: CASSLETSGTYNEQFF. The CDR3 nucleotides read TGTGCCAGCAGCTTAGAAACTAGCGGAACCTACAATGAGCAGTTCTTC.

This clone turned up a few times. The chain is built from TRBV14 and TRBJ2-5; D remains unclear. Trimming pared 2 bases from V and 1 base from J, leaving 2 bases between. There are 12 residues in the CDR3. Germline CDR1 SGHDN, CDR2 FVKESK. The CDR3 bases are TGTGCCAGCAGCCAAATCCAAGAGACCCAGTACTTC. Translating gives CASSQIQETQYF.

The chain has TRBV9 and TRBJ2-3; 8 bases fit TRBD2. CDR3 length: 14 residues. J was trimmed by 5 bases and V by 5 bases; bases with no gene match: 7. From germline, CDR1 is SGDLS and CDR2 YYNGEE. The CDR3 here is CASSASGGKDTQYF. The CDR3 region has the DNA TGTGCCAGCAGTGCCTCGGGGGGGAAAGATACGCAGTATTTT.

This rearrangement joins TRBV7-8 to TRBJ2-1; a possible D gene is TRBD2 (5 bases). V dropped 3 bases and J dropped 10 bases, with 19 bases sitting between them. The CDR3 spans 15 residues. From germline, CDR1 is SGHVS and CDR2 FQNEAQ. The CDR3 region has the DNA TGTGCCAGCAGCTTTCACCCGACCGGACTGATAGAGCAGTTCTTC. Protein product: CASSFHPTGLIEQFF.

CDR3 sequence: CASRSTLISGANVLTF. CDR3 DNA: TGTGCCAGCAGAAGTACACTAATCTCTGGGGCCAACGTCCTGACTTTC. The rearrangement uses TRBV5-8 and TRBJ2-6, with D unresolved. Trimming took off 5 bases at V and 0 bases at J, with 12 bases between the two ends. There are 16 residues in the CDR3. Germline loops: CDR1 SGHTS, CDR2 YDEGEE.

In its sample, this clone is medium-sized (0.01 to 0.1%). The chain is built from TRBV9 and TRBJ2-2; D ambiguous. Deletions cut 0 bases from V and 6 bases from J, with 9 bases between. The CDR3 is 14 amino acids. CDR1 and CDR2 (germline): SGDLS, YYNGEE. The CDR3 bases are TGTGCCAGCAGCGTAGGGTCCGGCGCCGGGGAGCTGTTTTTT. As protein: CASSVGSGAGELFF.

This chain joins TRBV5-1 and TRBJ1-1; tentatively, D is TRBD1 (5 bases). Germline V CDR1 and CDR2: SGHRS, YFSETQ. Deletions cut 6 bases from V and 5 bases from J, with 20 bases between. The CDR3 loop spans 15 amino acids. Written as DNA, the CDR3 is TGCGCCAGCACCGACGGAGAAAGTAAGGGGACTGAAGCTTTCTTT. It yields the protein CASTDGESKGTEAFF.

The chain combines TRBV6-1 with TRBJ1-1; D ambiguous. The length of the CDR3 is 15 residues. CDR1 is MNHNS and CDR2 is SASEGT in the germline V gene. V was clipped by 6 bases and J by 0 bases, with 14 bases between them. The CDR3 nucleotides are TGTGCCAGCAGCAGTAACCGCGATATGAACACTGAAGCTTTCTTT. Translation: CASSSNRDMNTEAFF.

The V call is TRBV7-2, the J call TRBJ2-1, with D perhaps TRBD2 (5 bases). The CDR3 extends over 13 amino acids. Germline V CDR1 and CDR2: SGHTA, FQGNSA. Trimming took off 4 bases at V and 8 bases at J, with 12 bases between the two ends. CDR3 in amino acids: CASSSGIGDEQFF. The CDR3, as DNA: TGTGCCAGCAGCTCGGGGATCGGGGATGAGCAGTTCTTC.

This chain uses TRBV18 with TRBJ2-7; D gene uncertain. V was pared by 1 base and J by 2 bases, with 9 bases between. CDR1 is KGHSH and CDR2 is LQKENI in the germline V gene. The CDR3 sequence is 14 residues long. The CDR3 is CASSPLWRAYEQYF. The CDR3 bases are TGTGCCAGCTCACCACTTTGGAGAGCCTACGAGCAGTACTTC.

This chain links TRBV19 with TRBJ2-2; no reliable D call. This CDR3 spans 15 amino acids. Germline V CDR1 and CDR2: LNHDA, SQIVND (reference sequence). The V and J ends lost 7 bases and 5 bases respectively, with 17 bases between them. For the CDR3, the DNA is TGTGCCAGTACCACAATCCCCCGATTGACCGGGGAGCTGTTTTTT. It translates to CASTTIPRLTGELFF.

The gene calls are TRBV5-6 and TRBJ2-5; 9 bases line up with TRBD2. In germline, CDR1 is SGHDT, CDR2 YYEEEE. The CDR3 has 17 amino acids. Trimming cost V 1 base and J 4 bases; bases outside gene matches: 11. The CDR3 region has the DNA TGTGCCAGCAGCTTGTACCTAGCGGGGCTACACGGAGAGACCCAGTACTTC. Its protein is CASSLYLAGLHGETQYF.

The DNA for the CDR3 is TGTGCCAGCAGCGGGACAGATCGCCACGAGCAGTACTTC. Translated, it gives CASSGTDRHEQYF. The chain links TRBV6-1 to TRBJ2-7, with 7 bases identical to TRBD1. Germline assignment: CDR1 MNHNS and CDR2 SASEGT. The J segment lost 5 bases and the V segment lost 6 bases, leaving 7 bases of the junction unmatched. The CDR3 loop spans 13 amino acids.

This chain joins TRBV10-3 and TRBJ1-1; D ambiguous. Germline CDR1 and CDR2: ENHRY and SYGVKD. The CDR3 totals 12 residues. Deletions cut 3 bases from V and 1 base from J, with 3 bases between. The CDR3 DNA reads TGTGCCATCAGTGAAGGGAACACTGAAGCTTTCTTT. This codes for CAISEGNTEAFF.